Reported below is one T cell receptor beta chain. The read gets to within 3 residues of the CDR3 end, and the germline J gene fills in the rest. The entry originates in a study of T cells in women clearing cervical HPV infection. Libraries were prepared by immunoSEQ multiplex PCR; TCRdb keeps only in-frame clonotypes and omits some of them. The sample totals more than 30,000 clones. The length of the CDR3 is 16 residues. V lost 5 bases and J lost 3; bases outside the gene matches: 8. CDR1 and CDR2 from the germline V gene are MNHEY and SVGEGT. J is TRBJ2-3 and V is TRBV6-2 or TRBV6-3; TRBD2 matches at 10 bases. Sequenced sample: blood buffy coat. This TCR came from a woman between 18 and 70 years old with a cervical HPV16 infection that either progressed to CIN3+ or cleared (not recorded which). The covered CDR3 bases are TGTGCCAGCAGTAAACTCCTAGCGGGAGCGACAGATACG. This sequence encodes CASSKLLAGATDT. The full CDR3 protein is CASSKLLAGATDTQYF.